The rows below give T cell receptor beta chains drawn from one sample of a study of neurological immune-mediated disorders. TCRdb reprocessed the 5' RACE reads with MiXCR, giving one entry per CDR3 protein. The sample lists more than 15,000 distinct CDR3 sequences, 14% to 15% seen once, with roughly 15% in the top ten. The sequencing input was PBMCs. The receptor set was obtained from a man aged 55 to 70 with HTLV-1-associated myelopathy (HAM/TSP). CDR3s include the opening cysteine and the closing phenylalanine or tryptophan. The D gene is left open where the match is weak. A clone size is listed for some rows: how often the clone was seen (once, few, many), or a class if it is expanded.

cdr3_nt: TGTGCCAGCAGCTTAGCCCCTAGCGGTTCCTACTACAATGAGCAGTTCTTC
cdr3_aa: CASSLAPSGSYYNEQFF
v_call: TRBV7-2
d_call: TRBD2
clone_size: many
j_call: TRBJ2-1

cdr3_nt: TGTGCCAGCAGTCGCCAGGGAGGGAATCAGCCCCAGCATTTT
cdr3_aa: CASSRQGGNQPQHF
v_call: TRBV12-3/TRBV12-4
d_call: .
clone_size: many
j_call: TRBJ1-5

cdr3_nt: TGTGCCAGCAGTCCAGCGGGGGGCTATAGTGAGCAGTTCTTC
cdr3_aa: CASSPAGGYSEQFF
v_call: TRBV25-1
d_call: TRBD2
clone_size: few
j_call: TRBJ2-1

cdr3_nt: TGTGCCAGCAGCTTGCAACCTTTCGGCCCCCAAGAGACCCAGTACTTC
cdr3_aa: CASSLQPFGPQETQYF
v_call: TRBV7-2
d_call: .
clone_size: large
j_call: TRBJ2-5

cdr3_nt: TGTGCCAGCAGCCTCAAAGGGACTAGCGGGGGGAACCACCCAAGGTTTTTT
cdr3_aa: CASSLKGTSGGNHPRFF
v_call: TRBV6-4
d_call: TRBD2
clone_size: many
j_call: TRBJ2-3

cdr3_nt: TGTGCCAGCAGCCAGGATGTGGTCCGGGACAGGATTTCGTCGATTCACTACACCTTC
cdr3_aa: CASSQDVVRDRISSIHYTF
v_call: TRBV3-1
d_call: TRBD1
clone_size: many
j_call: TRBJ1-2

cdr3_nt: TGCGCCAGCAGCTTGGATGCAGGGGGATTCTACCAGTACTTC
cdr3_aa: CASSLDAGGFYQYF
v_call: TRBV5-1
d_call: TRBD1
clone_size: .
j_call: TRBJ2-7

cdr3_nt: TGCGCCAGCAGCTTAAGACTAGGAGGTCCCACCGGGGAGCTGTTTTTT
cdr3_aa: CASSLRLGGPTGELFF
v_call: TRBV5-1
d_call: .
clone_size: many
j_call: TRBJ2-2

cdr3_nt: TGCGCCAGCAGCATTACTAGCGCGGACCGTACCCAGTACTTC
cdr3_aa: CASSITSADRTQYF
v_call: TRBV5-1
d_call: TRBD2
clone_size: many
j_call: TRBJ2-5

cdr3_nt: TGTGCCAGCAGCGCCTTGCGGGGGGGGACCGGGGAGCTGTTTTTT
cdr3_aa: CASSALRGGTGELFF
v_call: TRBV12-3/TRBV12-4
d_call: TRBD2
clone_size: many
j_call: TRBJ2-2

cdr3_nt: TGTGCCAGCAGTTACTCGAGGGACGAGCAGTACTTC
cdr3_aa: CASSYSRDEQYF
v_call: TRBV6-6
d_call: .
clone_size: many
j_call: TRBJ2-7

cdr3_nt: TGCAGCGTTGAAGATCAGCAGGGCTATGGCTACACCTTC
cdr3_aa: CSVEDQQGYGYTF
v_call: TRBV29-1
d_call: .
clone_size: many
j_call: TRBJ1-2

cdr3_nt: TGTGCCAGCAGTGATTCAGGGGAATACTATGGCTACACCTTC
cdr3_aa: CASSDSGEYYGYTF
v_call: TRBV25-1
d_call: .
clone_size: medium-sized
j_call: TRBJ1-2

cdr3_nt: TGTGCCAGCAGCTTAGTACAGGGTAGTAATGAGCAGTTCTTC
cdr3_aa: CASSLVQGSNEQFF
v_call: TRBV7-2
d_call: .
clone_size: many
j_call: TRBJ2-1

cdr3_nt: TGTGCCAGCAGCGTTTCAGGGTTGAGCTCTGGAAACACCATATATTTT
cdr3_aa: CASSVSGLSSGNTIYF
v_call: TRBV9
d_call: .
clone_size: many
j_call: TRBJ1-3

cdr3_nt: TGCAGCGCCTCTGAGGGGAGGACTGAAGCTTTCTTT
cdr3_aa: CSASEGRTEAFF
v_call: TRBV29-1
d_call: .
clone_size: many
j_call: TRBJ1-1

cdr3_nt: TGCAGTGCTTCCCGGGGGGGAAAGGGTAGCAATCAGCCCCAGCATTTT
cdr3_aa: CSASRGGKGSNQPQHF
v_call: TRBV20-1
d_call: .
clone_size: many
j_call: TRBJ1-5

cdr3_nt: TGCAGTGCTAGAGCCGGGGGGGCCAGCACAGATACGCAGTATTTT
cdr3_aa: CSARAGGASTDTQYF
v_call: TRBV20-1
d_call: TRBD2
clone_size: once
j_call: TRBJ2-3

cdr3_nt: TGTGCCAGCAGCTTCCGGGGTTCCACAGATACGCAGTATTTT
cdr3_aa: CASSFRGSTDTQYF
v_call: TRBV11-1
d_call: .
clone_size: many
j_call: TRBJ2-3

cdr3_nt: TGTGCCAGCAGTTCCCTCCGGTATCGCCGGTACGAGCAGTACTTC
cdr3_aa: CASSSLRYRRYEQYF
v_call: TRBV28
d_call: .
clone_size: many
j_call: TRBJ2-7

cdr3_nt: TGTGCCAGCAGCTTAGGGTCCGTGGGTTCCGGAGAAGCTTTCTTT
cdr3_aa: CASSLGSVGSGEAFF
v_call: TRBV11-2
d_call: .
clone_size: many
j_call: TRBJ1-1

cdr3_nt: TGCGCCAGCAGCCCCTGGGGACAGGAGAGGAATAATGAAAAACTGTTTTTT
cdr3_aa: CASSPWGQERNNEKLFF
v_call: TRBV4-1
d_call: TRBD1
clone_size: many
j_call: TRBJ1-4

cdr3_nt: TGCGCCAGCAGCTTGACGGGGGGGCTCACTGAAGCTTTCTTT
cdr3_aa: CASSLTGGLTEAFF
v_call: TRBV5-1
d_call: .
clone_size: medium-sized
j_call: TRBJ1-1

cdr3_nt: TGTGCCAGCAGTTTACTTCTCGGACAGGGAGCTTTCTTT
cdr3_aa: CASSLLLGQGAFF
v_call: TRBV12-3/TRBV12-4
d_call: TRBD1
clone_size: medium-sized
j_call: TRBJ1-1

cdr3_nt: TGTGCCAGCAGTTACGGGCTTGGAAACACCATATATTTT
cdr3_aa: CASSYGLGNTIYF
v_call: TRBV6-5
d_call: .
clone_size: many
j_call: TRBJ1-3

cdr3_nt: TGCGCCAGCAGCTTGGATCGGGAGGAGATGAATGAGCAGTTCTTC
cdr3_aa: CASSLDREEMNEQFF
v_call: TRBV5-1
d_call: TRBD2
clone_size: once
j_call: TRBJ2-1

cdr3_nt: TGTGCCAGCAGCATGCTAGCGGGATTCGGAGATACGCAGTATTTT
cdr3_aa: CASSMLAGFGDTQYF
v_call: TRBV11-2
d_call: TRBD2
clone_size: medium-sized
j_call: TRBJ2-3

cdr3_nt: TGTGCCAGCAGCCCCCGGGACAGCGAGTCAGATACGCAGTATTTT
cdr3_aa: CASSPRDSESDTQYF
v_call: TRBV7-2
d_call: TRBD1
clone_size: many
j_call: TRBJ2-3

cdr3_nt: TGTGCCAGCAGCTTGTCCAGCTCTGGGGCCAACGTCCTGACTTTC
cdr3_aa: CASSLSSSGANVLTF
v_call: TRBV5-5
d_call: .
clone_size: many
j_call: TRBJ2-6

cdr3_nt: TGTGCCAGCAGTTTTCTGGCGTCTTACGAGCAGTACTTC
cdr3_aa: CASSFLASYEQYF
v_call: TRBV12-3/TRBV12-4
d_call: .
clone_size: many
j_call: TRBJ2-7

cdr3_nt: TGCGCCAGCAGCCAAGACCCGGTACTAGCGGGGAAGAGGAGATCCTACAATGAGCAGTTCTTC
cdr3_aa: CASSQDPVLAGKRRSYNEQFF
v_call: TRBV4-1
d_call: TRBD2
clone_size: medium-sized
j_call: TRBJ2-1

cdr3_nt: TGTGCCATCAGTGAGTCCTCCTACGAGCAGTACTTC
cdr3_aa: CAISESSYEQYF
v_call: TRBV10-3
d_call: .
clone_size: many
j_call: TRBJ2-7

cdr3_nt: TGCAGCGCAGGGACTGGGGCCAACGTCCTGACTTTC
cdr3_aa: CSAGTGANVLTF
v_call: TRBV29-1
d_call: .
clone_size: .
j_call: TRBJ2-6

cdr3_nt: TGCAGTGCTCCAAATAAGGACAGGGTGACCGCCGAGCAGTACTTC
cdr3_aa: CSAPNKDRVTAEQYF
v_call: TRBV20-1
d_call: TRBD1
clone_size: many
j_call: TRBJ2-7

cdr3_nt: TGCGCCAGCAGCTCGGACAGGGGCGCAGATACGCAGTATTTT
cdr3_aa: CASSSDRGADTQYF
v_call: TRBV5-1
d_call: TRBD1
clone_size: many
j_call: TRBJ2-3

cdr3_nt: TGCGCCAGCAGCTTGGCCTCGGGGGGGGCCACGAGCTATGAGCAGTTCTTC
cdr3_aa: CASSLASGGATSYEQFF
v_call: TRBV5-1
d_call: TRBD2
clone_size: few
j_call: TRBJ2-1

cdr3_nt: TGCGCCAGCAGTTTCACTAGCGGGACCTACGAGCAGTACTTC
cdr3_aa: CASSFTSGTYEQYF
v_call: TRBV5-1
d_call: TRBD2
clone_size: medium-sized
j_call: TRBJ2-7